These 11 T cell receptor beta chains were sequenced from one sample in a study of cytomegalovirus exposure and HLA in healthy donors. Primers included in the PCR were 60 Vbeta and 13 Jbeta primers. Some clones are missing from TCRdb's copy, which holds only in-frame ones; the method was immunoSEQ multiplex PCR. Of 250,000 to 350,000 clones listed, roughly 90% are singletons. Input material: PBMCs. These receptors were obtained from a woman aged 18-29 years in good health and CMV-seronegative.

V gene TRBV7-7 combines with J gene TRBJ2-7; the match to TRBD2 covers 7 bases. The CDR3 consists of 16 residues. Looked up from germline, CDR1 is SSHAT and CDR2 is FNYEAQ (reference sequence). The junction had 10 bases not matched to a gene; V was cut back by 3 bases and J by 2 bases. CDR3 bases: TGTGCCAGCAGCTTTTCCGGGACTAAAAAGGCCTACGAGCAGTACTTC. It specifies CASSFSGTKKAYEQYF.

This chain uses TRBV28 with TRBJ1-5; 7 nucleotides agree with TRBD1. V lost 4 bases, J lost 4 bases, and 1 base stayed unmatched. The CDR3 runs to 13 residues. CDR1 and CDR2 from the germline V gene are MDHEN and SYDVKM. The CDR3 sequence: CASSWDRNQPQHF. CDR3 sequence (DNA): TGTGCCAGCAGTTGGGACAGAAATCAGCCCCAGCATTTT.

This clone was recorded once. The chain uses TRBV30 and TRBJ2-2; the D gene is possibly TRBD2 (5 bases). In germline, CDR1 is GTSNPN, CDR2 SVGIG (reference sequence). V lost 8 bases and J 0 bases, leaving 19 bases between the germline ends. The CDR3 has 16 residues. For the CDR3, the DNA is TGTGCCCGAATGGAGCGGCAAAACTCGAACACCGGGGAGCTGTTTTTT. This translates into CARMERQNSNTGELFF.

The chain carries TRBV25-1 and TRBJ1-5; D is ambiguous. This CDR3 contains 17 residues. Deletions cut 3 bases from V and 2 bases from J, with 17 bases between. Germline-derived CDR1 and CDR2 are MGHDK and SYGVNS. The CDR3 DNA is TGTGCCAGCAGTGACCGTGGGAGAGCAGTCGGCAATCAGCCCCAGCATTTT. This gives the protein CASSDRGRAVGNQPQHF.

The gene calls are TRBV6-5 and TRBJ2-1; tentative D call: TRBD2 (7 bases). Germline V gene sequence: CDR1 MNHEY, CDR2 SVGAGI. Trimming cost V 8 bases and J 9 bases, with 17 bases left between them. The CDR3 extends over 13 amino acids. CDR3 sequence: CASSGGITREQFF. CDR3 nucleotide sequence: TGTGCCAGCTCGGGGGGCATCACGCGTGAGCAGTTCTTC.

Of note for this clone: At one of its ends the junction is not consistent with the germline gene, which may arise from a read error. Other DNA sequences in this sample translate to the same CDR3. The rearrangement links TRBV2 to TRBJ1-6; 8 bases fit TRBD1. Germline loops: CDR1 SNHLY, CDR2 FYNNEI. The CDR3 is 15 amino acids. In DNA, the CDR3 is TGTGCCAGCAGATTGCTGGGACAGGAAAATTCCCCCCTCCACTTT. Residues: CASRLLGQENSPLHF.

This clone was picked up a small number of times. CDR3 sequence (DNA): TGTGCCAGCAGCTTAAGTCTGAGCGGGGGGGCCCCAACAGATACGCAGTATTTT. Its translation is CASSLSLSGGAPTDTQYF. J is TRBJ2-3 and V is TRBV7-2; 10 bases are a match to TRBD2. CDR3 length: 18 residues. With 2 bases clipped from V and 3 bases from J, the junction kept 11 bases outside the gene matches. Germline CDR1 is SGHTA and CDR2 is FQGNSA.

This chain links TRBV9 with TRBJ2-7; 11 bases fit TRBD1. The germline gives CDR1 SGDLS, CDR2 YYNGEE. The V and J ends lost 3 bases and 6 bases, in that order; junction bases with no gene match: 8. CDR3 length: 15 amino acids. The CDR3 spells CASSDRGDRGIEQYF. CDR3 DNA: TGTGCCAGCAGCGACCGTGGGGACAGGGGGATCGAGCAGTACTTC.

The chain joins TRBV18 to TRBJ2-1; 10 nucleotides agree with TRBD1. Germline V gene sequence: CDR1 KGHSH, CDR2 LQKENI. The CDR3 contains 15 residues. V was clipped by 3 bases and J by 15 bases; unmatched bases: 14. CDR3: CASSPPGQGIFSWFF. DNA for the CDR3: TGTGCCAGCTCACCCCCGGGACAGGGGATTTTCAGTTGGTTCTTC.

This chain connects TRBV6-5 to TRBJ1-2; 7 nucleotides agree with TRBD1. V trimming: 1 base; J trimming: 2 bases; junction bases outside the gene matches: 7. Germline values: CDR1 MNHEY, CDR2 SVGAGI. The CDR3 totals 16 residues. The CDR3 nucleotides are TGTGCCAGCAGTTACTTGTCGGCCAGGGGGAACTATGGCTACACCTTC. Translated: CASSYLSARGNYGYTF.

In regard to this clone: An end of the junction differs from the germline gene, which may be a read error. The chain employs TRBV7-7 and TRBJ2-1, with TRBD1 matching 8 bases. This CDR3 spans 18 amino acids. CDR1 is SSHAT, CDR2 FNYEAQ, per germline (reference sequence). CDR3 DNA: TGTGCTAGCAGCTTAGGTCTGGGGCAGGGGGCAGGGGACAATGAGCAGTTCTTC. As protein: CASSLGLGQGAGDNEQFF.